The following is a T cell receptor beta chain sequence with its context. The entry originates in a study of blood T cell repertoires in COVID-19. Between the trimmed V and J ends, which lost 4 bases and 10 bases, there was a span of 20 bases. The length of the CDR3 is 14 residues. From germline, CDR1 is SGHDT and CDR2 YYEEEE. Assay used: immunoSEQ multiplex PCR; TCRdb lists only in-frame clones, some missing. The table has a few hundred thousand clones, 70% to 90% seen once. This chain joins TRBV5-6 and TRBJ1-2; possible D gene TRBD1, 6 bases. The receptor was derived from a man aged 45-65 years with acute or convalescent COVID-19. The specimen sequenced was peripheral blood. The DNA of the CDR3 is TGTGCCAGCAGCAAGCCCGGGACAAGGAGTCCCTACACCTTC. Its translation: CASSKPGTRSPYTF.